The 5 T cell receptor beta chains reported below all come from one sample, sequenced in a study of molecular identifiers for immune sequencing clone quantification. A single record per CDR3 protein comes from TCRdb applying MiXCR to the PCR reads. The profile shows 20,000 to 25,000 distinct CDR3 sequences, under 20% of them singletons. The specimen sequenced was naive CD8+ T cells from blood, with Jurkat cell RNA spiked in. The subset: FACS-sorted CD8+CD4-CCR7+CD45RA+ naive T cells. These receptors all stem from a human donor in good health. Some libraries in this study had Jurkat cell RNA spiked in.

This clonotype has a count of ten or more. V is TRBV5-1 and J is TRBJ2-2, with D tentatively TRBD1 (6 bases). Germline CDR1 is SGHRS and CDR2 is YFSETQ. There are 17 residues in the CDR3. Deletions cut 0 bases from V and 4 bases from J, with 16 bases between. The CDR3 DNA reads as TGCGCCAGCAGCTTGGAAAACAGGGACGATAGCACCGGGGAGCTGTTTTTT. Encoded protein: CASSLENRDDSTGELFF.

Many counts were recorded for this clonotype. The chain employs TRBV2 and TRBJ2-5, with TRBD2 as a possible D gene (6 bases). The CDR3 covers 13 residues. The germline V and J ends were trimmed by 4 bases and 5 bases, with 11 bases remaining between them. Germline CDR1 SNHLY, CDR2 FYNNEI. CDR3 sequence: CASSGNAGETQYF. The CDR3 DNA reads TGTGCCAGCAGTGGGAACGCGGGGGAGACCCAGTACTTC.

This clonotype was seen repeatedly, ten times or more. The chain uses TRBV7-9 and TRBJ1-1; D is uncertain. The germline CDR1 and CDR2 sequences are SEHNR and FQNEAQ (reference sequence). The CDR3 contains 18 residues. With 1 base removed from V and 0 bases from J, the gap between germline ends came to 18 bases. CDR3 in amino acids: CASSLGVADPGLNTEAFF. Here the CDR3 DNA reads TGTGCCAGCAGCTTAGGAGTGGCCGATCCCGGATTGAACACTGAAGCTTTCTTT.

A note on this clonotype: A much bigger clone sits one base away, suggesting this may be a read error. Because it lacks the conserved phenylalanine or tryptophan at the end, this CDR3 is likely a read error. The V gene is TRBV27, the J gene TRBJ1-2; unclear D gene. The CDR3 length is 14 residues. CDR1 MNHEY and CDR2 SMNVEV come from the germline V gene (reference sequence). Trimming cost V 5 bases and J 4 bases, with 14 bases left between them. CDR3 loop: CASSPIAVSYGYTL. CDR3 bases: TGTGCCAGCAGTCCTATTGCGGTTTCCTATGGCTACACCCTC.

Concerning this clonotype: A read error may produce the germline difference seen at one junction end. This rearrangement joins TRBV3-1 to TRBJ2-7, with 10 bases lining up with TRBD1. Germline V CDR1 and CDR2: LGHDT, YNNKEL (reference sequence). The CDR3 has 15 amino acids. In DNA, the CDR3 is TGTGCCAGCGGCCAGGGACAGGGGTTCTTGTACGAGCAGTACTTC. Its translation: CASGQGQGFLYEQYF.